This TCR beta chain came from a study of liver allograft versus peripheral blood T cells. Overall study context: Comparing T cell receptor repertoires in transplanted livers with those in recipients' peripheral blood was part of the design. The study's findings and limits: Reported data describe T cell receptor repertoires within liver allografts as differing from those in peripheral blood.

The CDR3 has 14 residues. Deletions cut 2 bases from V and 8 bases from J, with 15 bases between. This clonotype was counted at least ten times. No antigen is known for it. TCRdb re-called the reads with MiXCR, one entry per CDR3 protein. This repertoire shows just over 6,500 distinct CDR3 sequences, 17% found once; its top ten account for under 3%. This chain uses TRBV12-3 or TRBV12-4 with TRBJ1-2; D not resolved. This receptor was identified in a human patient who had a liver transplant. Among the T cells, some may be from the graft donor. Here the CDR3 reads CASSLPTNTIGYTF. The CDR3 DNA reads as TGTGCCAGCAGTTTACCTACGAACACTATCGGCTACACCTTC.